Sequencing of this T cell receptor (beta chain) was carried out in a study of T cells in Graves' hyperthyroidism and ophthalmopathy. Study outcomes and limitations: Ophthalmopathy was model-predicted a median roughly six months pre-onset.

Each patient was aged 18 to 65 and had newly diagnosed hyperthyroidism of under 2 months' duration. The PBMCs studied were ones that came from 8.5 to 10 ml fresh peripheral blood. The germline V gene has CDR1 SGHAT and CDR2 FQNNGV. With V trimmed by 5 bases and J by 5 bases, 9 bases remained unmatched. This CDR3 has 15 amino acids. This clonotype was observed at least ten times. Its antigen is unknown. Template material for amplifying TCR beta CDR3 regions consisted of RNA transcripts. TCR CDR3 regions were first amplified by RT-PCR with HTBI primers. TCRdb passed the multiplex PCR reads through MiXCR, listing each CDR3 protein once. The table lists some 250,000 distinct CDR3 sequences, more than 14% of them singletons.

Sequences were obtained from blood. This TCR was recovered from a woman in her thirties or forties with Graves' hyperthyroidism that later progressed to Graves' ophthalmopathy. V is TRBV11-2 and J is TRBJ2-7, with 10 bases lining up with TRBD1. The CDR3 region has the DNA TGTGCCAGCAGCAAAAACCGGGACAGGGGCCACGAGCAGTACTTC. Its protein is CASSKNRDRGHEQYF.